This T cell receptor beta chain was identified in a study of identifying expanded T cells in peripheral blood. Study results and limitations: Over approximately two and four weeks, about 17 and 20 clones changed, versus around 1.2 between replicates.

Regarding this clone: Its antigen is currently unknown.

Libraries were prepared by immunoSEQ multiplex PCR; TCRdb keeps only in-frame clonotypes and omits some of them. Of 75,000 to 90,000 clones listed, around 90% are singletons. CDR3 size: 16 residues. V was shortened by 2 bases and J by 4 bases, with 17 bases between the two germline ends. Germline lookup yields CDR1 MNHNS and CDR2 SASEGT. Input material: blood. V usage is TRBV6-1 and J usage is TRBJ1-1; possible D gene TRBD1, 6 bases. The sequence was obtained from a person between 18 and 75 years old in good health. The CDR3 DNA sequence: TGTGCCAGCAGTGAACCCTCGAGGGGGAGGAGCACTGAAGCTTTCTTT. Protein product: CASSEPSRGRSTEAFF.